This T cell receptor (beta chain) was sequenced for a study of CD8 T cells in ankylosing spondylitis. Each CDR3 protein is one row after TCRdb ran MiXCR on the 5' RACE reads. The table lists 100,000 to 150,000 distinct CDR3 sequences, 9.5% to 12% of them singletons. The table lists this clonotype with many counts. Source material: blood, either unsorted or a sorted T cell fraction (not recorded which). The source of this sequence is a female donor with ankylosing spondylitis or in good health (not recorded which).

The CDR3 spells CASSGIQLGNTIYF. As DNA, the CDR3 is TGCGCCAGCAGTGGTATACAGCTTGGAAACACCATATATTTT. The gene calls are TRBV10-2 and TRBJ1-3; no clear D. The CDR3 totals 14 residues. The V gene lost 4 bases and the J gene lost 3 bases, with 10 bases spanning the gap. The germline V gene has CDR1 WSHSY and CDR2 SAAADI.